This T cell receptor (beta chain) was found in a study of cytomegalovirus exposure and HLA in healthy donors. The PCR made use of 60 Vbeta and 13 Jbeta primers. TCRdb's copy holds only in-frame clones and misses some; the assay was immunoSEQ multiplex PCR. In the table there are over 100,000 clones, 55% to 80% of which are singletons. V gave up 3 bases and J gave up 7 bases; unmatched junction bases: 4. Germline CDR1 and CDR2: SGHRS and YFSETQ. This CDR3 has 15 amino acids. The sample consisted of PBMCs. This chain links TRBV5-1 with TRBJ2-1; 13 nucleotides agree with TRBD2. This sequence originates from a young woman in good health and CMV-seronegative. The CDR3, as DNA: TGCGCCAGCAGCTCTACTAGCGGGAGGGGAAATGAGCAGTTCTTC. Protein sequence: CASSSTSGRGNEQFF.